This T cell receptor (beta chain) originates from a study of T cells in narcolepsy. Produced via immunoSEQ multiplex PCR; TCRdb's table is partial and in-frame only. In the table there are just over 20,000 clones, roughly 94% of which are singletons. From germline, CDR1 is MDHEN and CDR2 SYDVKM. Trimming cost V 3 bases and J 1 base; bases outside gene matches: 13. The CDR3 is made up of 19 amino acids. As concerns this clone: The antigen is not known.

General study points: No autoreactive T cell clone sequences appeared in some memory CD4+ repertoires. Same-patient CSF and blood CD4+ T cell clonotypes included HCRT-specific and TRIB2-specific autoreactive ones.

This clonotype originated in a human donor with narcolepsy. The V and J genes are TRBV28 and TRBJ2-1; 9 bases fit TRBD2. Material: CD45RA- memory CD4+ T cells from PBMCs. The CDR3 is CASSLGRGGRAQSYNEQFF. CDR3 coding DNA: TGTGCCAGCAGTTTGGGACGCGGCGGGAGGGCCCAGTCCTACAATGAGCAGTTCTTC.